A selection of T cell receptor beta chains follows, all from one sample in a study of cytomegalovirus exposure and HLA in healthy donors. TCRdb's copy holds only in-frame clones and misses some; the assay was immunoSEQ multiplex PCR. The data show some 74,000 clones, about 78% seen once. The sequenced sample was PBMCs. Receptors were obtained from a male donor in good health and CMV-seronegative. Each CDR3 is given with its conserved first and last residue. Fields, in order: clone size, V gene, D gene, J gene, CDR3 protein, CDR3 DNA. The D gene is left open where the match is weak. Clone size is stated in some rows and not others, as once, few, many or a class when expanded.

clone size: .; V gene: TRBV5-1; D gene: TRBD1; J gene: TRBJ1-1; CDR3 protein: CASSLGASGQGTEAFF; CDR3 DNA: TGCGCCAGCAGCTTGGGCGCGTCGGGACAGGGGACTGAAGCTTTCTTT
clone size: .; V gene: TRBV5-4; D gene: TRBD1; J gene: TRBJ2-1; CDR3 protein: CASRGGDSAYNEQFF; CDR3 DNA: TGTGCCAGCAGGGGTGGGGACAGTGCCTACAATGAGCAGTTCTTC
clone size: few; V gene: TRBV27; D gene: .; J gene: TRBJ2-7; CDR3 protein: CASSPDVRGYYEQYF; CDR3 DNA: TGTGCCAGCAGTCCGGATGTTAGGGGATACTACGAGCAGTACTTC
clone size: .; V gene: TRBV5-5; D gene: TRBD1; J gene: TRBJ2-5; CDR3 protein: CASSEGARGLLETQYF; CDR3 DNA: TGTGCCAGCAGCGAAGGAGCAAGGGGGCTACTAGAGACCCAGTACTTC
clone size: once; V gene: TRBV7-3; D gene: .; J gene: TRBJ2-7; CDR3 protein: CASSLIFFGASCYEQYF; CDR3 DNA: TGTGCCAGCAGCTTAATCTTCTTTGGAGCATCGTGCTACGAGCAGTACTTC
clone size: .; V gene: TRBV7-2; D gene: TRBD2; J gene: TRBJ2-7; CDR3 protein: CASSRSSGVVSYEQYF; CDR3 DNA: TGTGCCAGCAGCCGATCTAGCGGGGTAGTCTCCTACGAGCAGTACTTC
clone size: .; V gene: TRBV7-9; D gene: .; J gene: TRBJ2-1; CDR3 protein: CASSFALLGDNEQFF; CDR3 DNA: TGTGCCAGCAGCTTTGCCCTCCTAGGGGACAATGAGCAGTTCTTC
clone size: .; V gene: TRBV23-1; D gene: .; J gene: TRBJ1-4; CDR3 protein: CASSHPGCCRNEKLFF; CDR3 DNA: TGCGCCAGCAGTCACCCCGGTTGTTGCAGGAATGAAAAACTGTTTTTT
clone size: .; V gene: TRBV29-1; D gene: .; J gene: TRBJ1-4; CDR3 protein: CSAGSTNEKLFF; CDR3 DNA: TGCAGCGCGGGGTCAACTAATGAAAAACTGTTTTTT
clone size: .; V gene: TRBV9; D gene: TRBD1; J gene: TRBJ2-7; CDR3 protein: CASSVGQATYEQYF; CDR3 DNA: TGTGCCAGCAGCGTTGGACAGGCCACCTACGAGCAGTACTTC
clone size: .; V gene: TRBV9; D gene: .; J gene: TRBJ2-3; CDR3 protein: CASSTTTLGTDTQYF; CDR3 DNA: TGTGCCAGCAGCACCACGACTCTTGGCACAGATACGCAGTATTTT
clone size: .; V gene: TRBV4-1; D gene: TRBD1; J gene: TRBJ1-4; CDR3 protein: CASRRTFRDRGEKLFF; CDR3 DNA: TGCGCCAGCAGACGTACGTTCCGGGACAGGGGTGAAAAACTGTTTTTT
clone size: few; V gene: TRBV7-2; D gene: TRBD2; J gene: TRBJ2-3; CDR3 protein: CASSPGLAGDTQYF; CDR3 DNA: TGTGCCAGCAGCCCCGGACTAGCCGGAGATACGCAGTATTTT
clone size: few; V gene: TRBV9; D gene: TRBD1; J gene: TRBJ1-1; CDR3 protein: CASSVGGTGNTEAFF; CDR3 DNA: TGTGCCAGCAGCGTAGGGGGGACAGGGAACACTGAAGCTTTCTTT